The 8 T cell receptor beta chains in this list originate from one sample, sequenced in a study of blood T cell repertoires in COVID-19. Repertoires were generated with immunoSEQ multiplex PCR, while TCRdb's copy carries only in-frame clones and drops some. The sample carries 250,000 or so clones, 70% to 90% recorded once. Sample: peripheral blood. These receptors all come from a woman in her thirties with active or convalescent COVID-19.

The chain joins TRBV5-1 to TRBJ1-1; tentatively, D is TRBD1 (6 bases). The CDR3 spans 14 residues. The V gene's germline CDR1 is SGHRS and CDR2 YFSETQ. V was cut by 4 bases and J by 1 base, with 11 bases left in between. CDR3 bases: TGCGCCAGCAGCGTCGACAGGCAGAACACTGAAGCTTTCTTT. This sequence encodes CASSVDRQNTEAFF. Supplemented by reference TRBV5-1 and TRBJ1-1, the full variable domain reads KAGVTQTPRYLIKTRGQQVTLSCSPISGHRSVSWYQQTPGQGLQFLFEYFSETQRNKGNFPGRFSGRQFSNSRSEMNVSTLELGDSALYLCASSVDRQNTEAFFGQGTRLTVV.

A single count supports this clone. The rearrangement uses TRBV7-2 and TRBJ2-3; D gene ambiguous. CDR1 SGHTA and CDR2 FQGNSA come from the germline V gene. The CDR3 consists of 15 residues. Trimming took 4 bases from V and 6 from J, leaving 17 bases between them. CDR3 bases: TGTGCCAGCAGCTCGAATTCGGTCCTACCGGATACGCAGTATTTT. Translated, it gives CASSSNSVLPDTQYF.

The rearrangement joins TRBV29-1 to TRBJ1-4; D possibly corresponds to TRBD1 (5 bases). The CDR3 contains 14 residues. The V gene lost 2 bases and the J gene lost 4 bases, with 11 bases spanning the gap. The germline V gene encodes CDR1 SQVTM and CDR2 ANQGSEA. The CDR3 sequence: CSVEFGGVNEKLFF. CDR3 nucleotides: TGCAGCGTTGAATTCGGGGGAGTTAATGAAAAACTGTTTTTT.

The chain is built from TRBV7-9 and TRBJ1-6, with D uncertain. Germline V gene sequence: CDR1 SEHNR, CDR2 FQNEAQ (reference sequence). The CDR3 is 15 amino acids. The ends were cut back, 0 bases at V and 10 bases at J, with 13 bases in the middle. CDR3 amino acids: CASSLAANRGSPLHF. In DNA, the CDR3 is TGTGCCAGCAGCTTAGCGGCAAACCGTGGCTCACCCCTCCACTTT.

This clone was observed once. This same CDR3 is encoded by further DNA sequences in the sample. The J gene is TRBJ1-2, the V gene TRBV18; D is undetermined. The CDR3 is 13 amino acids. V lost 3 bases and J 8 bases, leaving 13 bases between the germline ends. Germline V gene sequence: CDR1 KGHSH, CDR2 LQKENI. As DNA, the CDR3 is TGTGCCAGCTCACCTCTCGACCGGGAGGGCTACACCTTC. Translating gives CASSPLDREGYTF.

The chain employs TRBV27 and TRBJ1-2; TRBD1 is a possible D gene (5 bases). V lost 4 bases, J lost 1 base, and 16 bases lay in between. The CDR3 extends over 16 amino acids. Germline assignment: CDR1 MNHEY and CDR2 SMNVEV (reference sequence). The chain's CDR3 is CASSSQDKGLNYGYTF. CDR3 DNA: TGTGCCAGCAGTTCTCAGGACAAGGGGCTTAACTATGGCTACACCTTC.

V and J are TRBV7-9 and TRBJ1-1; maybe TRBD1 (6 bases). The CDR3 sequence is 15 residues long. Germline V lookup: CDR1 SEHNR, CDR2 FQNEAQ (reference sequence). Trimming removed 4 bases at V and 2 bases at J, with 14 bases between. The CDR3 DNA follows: TGTGCCAGCAGCTACATACAGGGTAAAAACACTGAAGCTTTCTTT. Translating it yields CASSYIQGKNTEAFF.

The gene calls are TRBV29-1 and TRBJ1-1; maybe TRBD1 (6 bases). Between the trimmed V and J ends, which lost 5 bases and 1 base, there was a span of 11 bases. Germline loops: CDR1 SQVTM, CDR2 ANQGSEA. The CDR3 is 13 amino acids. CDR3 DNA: TGCAGCGTTTTGGGGGCAAGGAACACTGAAGCTTTCTTT. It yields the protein CSVLGARNTEAFF.